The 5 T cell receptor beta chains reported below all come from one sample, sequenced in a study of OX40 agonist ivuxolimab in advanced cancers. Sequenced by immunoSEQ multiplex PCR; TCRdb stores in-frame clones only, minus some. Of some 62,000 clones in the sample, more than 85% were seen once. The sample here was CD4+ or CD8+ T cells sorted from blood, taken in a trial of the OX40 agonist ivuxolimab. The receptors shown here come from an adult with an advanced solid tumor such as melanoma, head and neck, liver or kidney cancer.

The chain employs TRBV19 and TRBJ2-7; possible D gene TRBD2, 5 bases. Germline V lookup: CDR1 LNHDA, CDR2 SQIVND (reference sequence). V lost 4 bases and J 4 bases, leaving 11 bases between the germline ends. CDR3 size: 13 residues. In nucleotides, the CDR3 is TGTGCCAGTAGTACGATCGGGGAATACGAGCAGTACTTC. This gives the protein CASSTIGEYEQYF.

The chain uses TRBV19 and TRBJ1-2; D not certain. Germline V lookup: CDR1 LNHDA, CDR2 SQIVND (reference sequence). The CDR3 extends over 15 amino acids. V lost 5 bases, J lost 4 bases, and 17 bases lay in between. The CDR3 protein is CASSLKADPSYGYTF. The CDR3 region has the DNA TGTGCCAGTAGTCTCAAGGCAGATCCCAGCTATGGCTACACCTTC.

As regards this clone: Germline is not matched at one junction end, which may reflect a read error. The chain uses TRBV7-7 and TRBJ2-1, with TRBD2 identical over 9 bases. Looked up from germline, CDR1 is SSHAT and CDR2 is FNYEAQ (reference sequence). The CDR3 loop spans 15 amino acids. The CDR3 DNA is TGTGCTAGCAGCTCTACTAGCGGGCCCTACAATGAGCAGTTCTTC. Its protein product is CASSSTSGPYNEQFF.

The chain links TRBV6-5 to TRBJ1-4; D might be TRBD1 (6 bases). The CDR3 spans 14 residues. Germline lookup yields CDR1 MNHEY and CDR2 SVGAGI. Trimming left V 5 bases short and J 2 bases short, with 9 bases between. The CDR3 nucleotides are TGTGCCAGCAGTGAAGGGGGGACTAATGAAAAACTGTTTTTT. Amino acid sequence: CASSEGGTNEKLFF.

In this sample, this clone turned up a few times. CDR3 sequence reads: CASSVELAGNSFNEQFF. For the CDR3, the DNA is TGTGCCAGCAGCGTAGAGCTAGCGGGAAACTCATTCAATGAGCAGTTCTTC. The V call is TRBV9, the J call TRBJ2-1, with 9 positions matching TRBD2. V trimming: 0 bases; J trimming: 6 bases; junction bases outside the gene matches: 10. CDR3 length: 17 amino acids. Germline CDR1 SGDLS, CDR2 YYNGEE.